A single sample is the source of the 23 T cell receptor beta chains below, sequenced in a study of patients and donors after allogeneic stem cell transplantation. TCRdb called the RT-PCR reads again in MiXCR, with one record for every CDR3 protein. The sample holds 85,000 to 90,000 distinct CDR3 sequences; under 50% are singletons and the top ten take roughly two thirds. The material sequenced was blood, either unsorted or a sorted T cell fraction (not recorded which). The receptor source for this set is a human donor who was either an allogeneic HSCT recipient or a stem cell or donor lymphocyte infusion donor (not recorded which). It is not recorded whose cells these are; they may come from a transplant donor.

The chain combines TRBV5-1 with TRBJ2-7; the match to TRBD2 covers 8 bases. V was pared by 0 bases and J by 2 bases, with 13 bases of the junction left unmatched. The CDR3 is 18 residues long. The germline V gene has CDR1 SGHRS and CDR2 YFSETQ. CDR3 sequence reads: CASSLETGGGRSTYEQYF. The CDR3 region has the DNA TGCGCCAGCAGCTTGGAAACTGGCGGCGGGAGGAGTACCTACGAGCAGTACTTC.

V and J are TRBV7-2 and TRBJ1-1, with a weak D call TRBD1 (6 bases). Trimming cost V 5 bases and J 3 bases, with 13 bases left between them. CDR3 length equals 14 residues. Germline CDR1 and CDR2: SGHTA and FQGNSA. The CDR3 DNA is TGTGCCAGCAGCCAGGACAGAATTTACACTGAAGCTTTCTTT. Translation gives CASSQDRIYTEAFF.

The chain couples TRBV6-5 to TRBJ1-5; tentatively, D is TRBD1 (6 bases). Germline V gene sequence: CDR1 MNHEY, CDR2 SVGAGI. CDR3 length: 15 amino acids. V was cut by 6 bases and J by 2 bases, with 14 bases left in between. The CDR3 loop is CASRHNRDGNQPQHF. CDR3 nucleotide sequence: TGTGCCAGCAGGCACAACAGGGACGGCAATCAGCCCCAGCATTTT.

This chain joins TRBV18 and TRBJ1-5, with 7 bases lining up with TRBD1. The junction had 4 bases not matched to a gene; V was cut back by 1 base and J by 4 bases. Per germline, CDR1 KGHSH and CDR2 LQKENI. The CDR3 sequence is 15 residues long. CDR3 DNA sequence: TGTGCCAGCTCACCACGGGACAGCAATAATCAGCCCCAGCATTTT. Translating gives CASSPRDSNNQPQHF.

The gene calls are TRBV28 and TRBJ2-7; perhaps TRBD2 as D (7 bases). CDR1 and CDR2 from the germline V gene are MDHEN and SYDVKM. The CDR3 contains 14 residues. Trimming cost V 7 bases and J 2 bases, with 15 bases left between them. The CDR3 loop is CASIREGGPYEQYF. The CDR3 region has the DNA TGTGCCAGCATCCGAGAGGGGGGGCCCTACGAGCAGTACTTC.

The rearrangement joins TRBV12-3 or TRBV12-4 to TRBJ2-3; weak D call: TRBD1 (6 bases). This CDR3 is 14 amino acids long. Trimming cost V 5 bases and J 6 bases, with 15 bases left between them. CDR3 region: CASSQNRVPDTQYF. CDR3 nucleotides: TGTGCCAGCAGTCAGAACAGGGTGCCTGATACGCAGTATTTT.

The J gene is TRBJ2-7, the V gene TRBV5-1; 7 positions agree with TRBD1. CDR1 is SGHRS and CDR2 is YFSETQ in the germline V gene. CDR3 length: 14 amino acids. Trimming took 4 bases from V and 2 from J; bases not matched to a gene: 6. The CDR3 coding sequence is TGCGCCAGCAGCAGACGGACAGGAGCCTACGAGCAGTACTTC. This codes for CASSRRTGAYEQYF.

As for this clonotype: A junction end diverges from the germline sequence, so it may reflect a read error. J is TRBJ1-3 and V is TRBV5-6; D might be TRBD1 (5 bases). This CDR3 is 11 amino acids long. The germline gives CDR1 SGHDT, CDR2 YYEEEE. The CDR3 nucleotides are TGTGCCAGCAGATCGGACAATTTTGGGCTTTTT. Protein product: CASRSDNFGLF.

This clonotype was seen more than once but under ten times. The chain is built from TRBV6-5 and TRBJ1-5, with D unresolved. Germline V gene data show CDR1 as MNHEY and CDR2 as SVGAGI. The CDR3 contains 13 residues. The V gene lost 2 bases and the J gene lost 5 bases, with 7 bases spanning the gap. CDR3 DNA: TGTGCCAGCAGTTACAAGCCATATCAGCCCCAGCATTTT. Translated, it gives CASSYKPYQPQHF.

This clonotype turned up a few times. As DNA, the CDR3 is TGCAGTGCTAGTTCCAGGTCCTATGGCTACACCTTC. As protein: CSASSRSYGYTF. The chain joins TRBV20-1 to TRBJ1-2; no clear D. Trimming stripped 3 bases from V and 4 bases from J, with 9 bases between. This CDR3 contains 12 residues. CDR1 is DFQATT and CDR2 is SNEGSKA in the germline V gene (reference sequence).

This clonotype has a handful of counts. The chain has TRBV28 and TRBJ1-2; 7 bases agree with TRBD1. The V gene end was trimmed by 4 bases and the J gene end by 4 bases; junction bases not matched to a gene: 3. Germline V lookup: CDR1 MDHEN, CDR2 SYDVKM. The CDR3 consists of 13 residues. The CDR3 DNA is TGTGCCAGCAGTTACAGGGGACGCTATGGCTACACCTTC. Amino acid sequence: CASSYRGRYGYTF.

J is TRBJ1-2 and V is TRBV6-5; no reliable D call. The CDR3 loop spans 13 amino acids. From germline, CDR1 is MNHEY and CDR2 SVGAGI. The V gene lost 6 bases and the J gene lost 0 bases, with 8 bases spanning the gap. CDR3 DNA sequence: TGTGCCAGCAGGAAAGGGACTAACTATGGCTACACCTTC. This translates into CASRKGTNYGYTF.

This clonotype has a handful of counts. This chain uses TRBV20-1 with TRBJ1-2; tentatively, D is TRBD1 (6 bases). Trimming left V 6 bases short and J 4 bases short, with 15 bases between. The germline V gene has CDR1 DFQATT and CDR2 SNEGSKA (reference sequence). There are 13 residues in the CDR3. In DNA form, the CDR3 reads TGCAGTGCCGCAGGGGCGGTCGGCTATGGCTACACCTTC. This codes for CSAAGAVGYGYTF.

This clonotype came up once. The CDR3 loop is CATSDSGSGRGNEQFF. In nucleotides, the CDR3 is TGTGCCACCAGTGATTCAGGGAGCGGGAGGGGCAATGAGCAGTTCTTC. The chain recombines TRBV24-1 with TRBJ2-1; TRBD2 aligns across 10 bases. The CDR3 is made up of 16 amino acids. CDR1 is KGHDR, CDR2 SFDVKD, per germline. V gave up 2 bases and J gave up 6 bases; unmatched junction bases: 6.

This clonotype came up a few times. The chain couples TRBV10-3 to TRBJ1-5; a weak D match, TRBD1 (5 bases). The germline gives CDR1 ENHRY, CDR2 SYGVKD. V dropped 7 bases and J dropped 3 bases, with 10 bases sitting between them. There are 13 residues in the CDR3. CDR3 sequence reads: CAINRDFNQPQHF. The CDR3 DNA sequence: TGTGCCATCAACCGGGACTTCAATCAGCCCCAGCATTTT.

This chain links TRBV28 with TRBJ1-4; tentative D call: TRBD1 (5 bases). Trimming took off 5 bases at V and 8 bases at J, with 18 bases between the two ends. The CDR3 consists of 15 residues. The germline V gene has CDR1 MDHEN and CDR2 SYDVKM. The CDR3 bases are TGTGCCAGCAGTAACCAGGGACGGGTTAGAGAAAAACTGTTTTTT. Amino acids: CASSNQGRVREKLFF.

The rearrangement uses TRBV3-1 and TRBJ2-1; unclear D gene. The germline V gene has CDR1 LGHDT and CDR2 YNNKEL (reference sequence). Trimming took 0 bases from V and 1 from J, leaving 13 bases between them. The CDR3 runs to 17 residues. As DNA, the CDR3 is TGTGCCAGCAGCCAAGACGCCCCGCGATATTCCTACAATGAGCAGTTCTTC. Encoded protein: CASSQDAPRYSYNEQFF.

V and J are TRBV27 and TRBJ1-2; TRBD1 matches at 9 bases. Looked up from germline, CDR1 is MNHEY and CDR2 is SMNVEV (reference sequence). This CDR3 is 15 amino acids long. Trimming removed 5 bases from V and 2 bases from J; junction bases left unmatched: 6. The CDR3 reads CASSPTGGGNYGYTF. The DNA for the CDR3 is TGTGCCAGCAGTCCGACAGGGGGTGGAAACTATGGCTACACCTTC.

This clonotype was detected a few times. The J gene is TRBJ1-5, the V gene TRBV7-2; 8 bases line up with TRBD1. The J segment lost 7 bases and the V segment lost 5 bases, leaving 4 bases of the junction unmatched. The CDR3 has 13 residues. Per the germline V gene, CDR1 is SGHTA and CDR2 is FQGNSA. DNA of the CDR3: TGTGCCAGCAGCGACAGGGGTGTCCAGCCCCAGCATTTT. Translating gives CASSDRGVQPQHF.

V is TRBV12-3 or TRBV12-4 and J is TRBJ1-2; D is possibly TRBD1 (5 bases). The CDR3 contains 15 residues. V lost 5 bases to trimming and J lost 4 bases, with 17 bases between them. The CDR3 is CASSPPPGFRYGYTF. CDR3 sequence (DNA): TGTGCCAGCAGTCCCCCCCCAGGGTTTCGCTATGGCTACACCTTC.

This clonotype was counted between two and nine times. The chain's CDR3 is CSVVRNTEAFF. CDR3 sequence (DNA): TGCAGCGTTGTTAGGAACACTGAAGCTTTCTTT. V gene TRBV29-1 combines with J gene TRBJ1-1; no reliable D call. V lost 4 bases and J 1 base, leaving 4 bases between the germline ends. The CDR3 covers 11 residues. Germline V gives CDR1 SQVTM, CDR2 ANQGSEA.

This sequence joins TRBV4-2 and TRBJ1-5; maybe TRBD1 (5 bases). V lost 1 base and J lost 2, with 12 bases in between. CDR3 length equals 16 residues. The germline gives CDR1 LGHNA, CDR2 YNFKEQ. CDR3 protein: CASSQGRGSGNQPQHF. Here the CDR3 DNA reads TGTGCCAGCAGCCAAGGGAGGGGTTCCGGCAATCAGCCCCAGCATTTT.

This clonotype has a handful of counts. The rearrangement uses TRBV20-1 and TRBJ1-5, with 8 positions matching TRBD1. The V gene end was trimmed by 3 bases and the J gene end by 6 bases; junction bases not matched to a gene: 4. Germline V gives CDR1 DFQATT, CDR2 SNEGSKA (reference sequence). This CDR3 comprises 13 residues. CDR3 in amino acids: CSARDRAAQPQHF. The CDR3 bases are TGCAGTGCTAGGGACAGGGCTGCTCAGCCCCAGCATTTT.